The 13 T cell receptor beta chains below all came from one sample that was sequenced in a study of blood T cell repertoires in COVID-19. Profiling relied on immunoSEQ multiplex PCR, and the TCRdb table lists in-frame clones only, not all of them. The sample has just under 300,000 clones, roughly 86% seen once. The sample consisted of peripheral blood. These receptors were taken from a man between 65 and 79 years old with acute or convalescent COVID-19.

The CDR3 sequence: CASTGLGELFF. The CDR3 DNA reads TGTGCCAGCACAGGGCTCGGGGAGCTGTTTTTT. This chain joins TRBV11-2 and TRBJ2-2, with D possibly TRBD1 on 5 matching bases. V was trimmed by 7 bases and J by 7 bases, leaving 7 bases between them. The germline V gene has CDR1 SGHAT and CDR2 FQNNGV. The CDR3 has 11 amino acids.

The V gene is TRBV4-2, the J gene TRBJ2-1; D not resolved. The CDR3 consists of 17 residues. V lost 0 bases to trimming and J lost 0 bases, with 12 bases between them. CDR1 is LGHNA, CDR2 YNFKEQ, per germline. CDR3 loop: CASSQEPLTSSYNEQFF. In nucleotides, the CDR3 is TGTGCCAGCAGCCAAGAGCCACTAACCAGCTCCTACAATGAGCAGTTCTTC.

This clone occurred once. The chain has TRBV5-5 and TRBJ2-2; perhaps TRBD2 as D (5 bases). The CDR3 runs to 15 residues. Trimming shortened V by 1 base and J by 3 bases, and 10 bases separated the two germline ends. The germline V gene encodes CDR1 SGHKS and CDR2 YYEKEE (reference sequence). In nucleotides, the CDR3 is TGTGCCAGCAGCTTGCGGGCCGGGGACACCGGGGAGCTGTTTTTT. This sequence encodes CASSLRAGDTGELFF. Supplemented by reference TRBV5-5 and TRBJ2-2, the full variable domain reads DAGVTQSPTHLIKTRGQQVTLRCSPISGHKSVSWYQQVLGQGPQFIFQYYEKEERGRGNFPDRFSARQFPNYSSELNVNALLLGDSALYLCASSLRAGDTGELFFGEGSRLTVL.

This clone was seen only a few times. The chain is built from TRBV28 and TRBJ2-7; TRBD2 aligns across 7 bases. J was trimmed by 5 bases and V by 5 bases; bases with no gene match: 24. The germline V gene has CDR1 MDHEN and CDR2 SYDVKM. The CDR3 contains 19 residues. CDR3 loop: CASSPRRDSAGPLTDEQYF. The CDR3 region has the DNA TGTGCCAGCAGTCCACGTCGAGACTCAGCGGGGCCGTTGACTGACGAGCAGTACTTC.

The chain has TRBV6-5 and TRBJ2-7, with a tentative D call TRBD2 (5 bases). CDR1 and CDR2 from the germline V gene are MNHEY and SVGAGI. Trimming took off 7 bases at V and 3 bases at J, with 16 bases between the two ends. The CDR3 is made up of 14 amino acids. Here the CDR3 reads CASTEDGGFYEQYF. Here the CDR3 DNA reads TGTGCCAGCACCGAGGACGGAGGATTCTACGAGCAGTACTTC.

The rearrangement links TRBV2 to TRBJ2-1, with D tentatively TRBD2 (6 bases). This CDR3 spans 18 amino acids. The germline CDR1 and CDR2 sequences are SNHLY and FYNNEI. V was trimmed by 1 base and J by 0 bases, leaving 16 bases between them. Here the CDR3 DNA reads TGTGCCAGCAGTGAAGGGGGGAGGACTGCGAGCTCCTACAATGAGCAGTTCTTC. Its translation: CASSEGGRTASSYNEQFF.

The V and J genes are TRBV7-2 and TRBJ2-3; 9 bases match TRBD2. V gave up 3 bases and J gave up 8 bases; unmatched junction bases: 6. The length of the CDR3 is 14 residues. The germline V gene encodes CDR1 SGHTA and CDR2 FQGNSA. CDR3 sequence: CASSLRGGRGTQYF. As DNA, the CDR3 is TGTGCCAGCAGCTTGCGGGGGGGCCGGGGTACGCAGTATTTT.

The chain recombines TRBV20-1 with TRBJ1-1; D not resolved. Per the germline V gene, CDR1 is DFQATT and CDR2 is SNEGSKA (reference sequence). Trimming took off 3 bases at V and 1 base at J, with 9 bases between the two ends. CDR3 length: 13 amino acids. The chain's CDR3 is CSASTLRNTEAFF. The DNA of the CDR3 is TGCAGTGCTAGTACTCTAAGGAACACTGAAGCTTTCTTT.

The chain employs TRBV4-2 and TRBJ2-7, with TRBD2 matching 10 bases. V trimming: 4 bases; J trimming: 1 base; junction bases outside the gene matches: 16. Germline V gene sequence: CDR1 LGHNA, CDR2 YNFKEQ. The CDR3 length is 19 residues. CDR3 bases: TGTGCCAGCAGCCCGATGGCTAGCGGGAGCGCCCGATCATCCTACGAGCAGTACTTC. Protein sequence: CASSPMASGSARSSYEQYF.

The chain joins TRBV7-9 to TRBJ2-2, with D perhaps TRBD2 (6 bases). CDR3 length equals 16 residues. V was shortened by 5 bases and J by 5 bases, with 18 bases between the two germline ends. Germline-derived CDR1 and CDR2 are SEHNR and FQNEAQ (reference sequence). In DNA form, the CDR3 reads TGTGCCAGCAGCCGCCAGGCGGGGTTCGGGACCGGGGAGCTGTTTTTT. It yields the protein CASSRQAGFGTGELFF.

Concerning this clone itself: Other DNA sequences in this specimen translate into the identical CDR3. This chain joins TRBV5-1 and TRBJ2-1; the match to TRBD2 covers 12 bases. Germline V gene lookup returns CDR1 SGHRS and CDR2 YFSETQ. CDR3 size: 15 residues. V shed 3 bases, J shed 4 bases, and the junction held 2 bases outside the gene matches. Here the CDR3 reads CASSSTSGSYNEQFF. CDR3 coding DNA: TGCGCCAGCAGCTCGACTAGCGGGAGTTACAATGAGCAGTTCTTC.

This clone was observed once. The genes are TRBV15 and TRBJ1-2, with TRBD1 identical over 8 bases. The V segment lost 4 bases and the J segment 4 bases; nucleotides outside the gene matches: 8. The germline gives CDR1 LNHNV, CDR2 YYDKDF (reference sequence). This CDR3 is 15 amino acids long. CDR3 DNA: TGTGCCACCAGCACAGGGGGCCAGGGTGGCTATGGCTACACCTTC. It codes for CATSTGGQGGYGYTF.

The chain uses TRBV28 and TRBJ2-7, with 11 positions matching TRBD2. The length of the CDR3 is 15 residues. J gave up 2 bases and V 5 bases, and 5 bases lay outside the gene matches. The germline CDR1 and CDR2 sequences are MDHEN and SYDVKM. This chain's CDR3 is CASSTLAGGPYEQYF. In DNA, the CDR3 is TGTGCCAGCAGTACTTTAGCGGGAGGGCCCTACGAGCAGTACTTC.